The 13 T cell receptor beta chains presented below share a single source sample, sequenced in a study of blood T cell repertoires in COVID-19. The assay was immunoSEQ multiplex PCR, and TCRdb's table has in-frame clones only and misses some. Among over 45,000 clones listed, 85% to 90% were seen once. The sequencing input was peripheral blood. The receptors originated from a man between 60 and 75 years old with active COVID-19.

The table lists this clone with a count of one. The chain's CDR3 is CASSRELAGGTDTQYF. The CDR3 DNA follows: TGCGCCAGCAGCCGCGAACTAGCGGGAGGGACAGATACGCAGTATTTT. V usage is TRBV4-1 and J usage is TRBJ2-3, with TRBD2 matching 13 bases. Germline V CDR1 and CDR2: MGHRA, YSYEKL. The CDR3 length is 16 residues. V lost 4 bases, J lost 3 bases, and 4 bases stayed unmatched.

This rearrangement joins TRBV19 to TRBJ2-5; the D gene is possibly TRBD1 (5 bases). CDR3 length: 13 residues. V was shortened by 5 bases and J by 1 base, with 8 bases between the two germline ends. Germline V CDR1 and CDR2: LNHDA, SQIVND (reference sequence). CDR3 loop: CASSVTGQETQYF. The CDR3 nucleotides read TGTGCCAGTAGTGTCACAGGCCAAGAGACCCAGTACTTC.

This rearrangement joins TRBV18 to TRBJ2-7; 8 bases are shared with TRBD1. From germline, CDR1 is KGHSH and CDR2 LQKENI. CDR3 length equals 15 residues. J gave up 4 bases and V 0 bases, and 5 bases lay outside the gene matches. DNA for the CDR3: TGTGCCAGCTCACCACCGGGCAGGGGGCAGTACGAGCAGTACTTC. Amino acid sequence: CASSPPGRGQYEQYF.

This sequence joins TRBV9 and TRBJ2-2; D is possibly TRBD2 (5 bases). The CDR3 loop spans 16 amino acids. Germline values: CDR1 SGDLS, CDR2 YYNGEE. Trimming took off 4 bases at V and 1 base at J, with 14 bases between the two ends. The CDR3 is CASSPQRTENTGELFF. In DNA, the CDR3 is TGTGCCAGCAGCCCCCAGCGGACGGAGAACACCGGGGAGCTGTTTTTT.

This chain joins TRBV5-1 and TRBJ2-1; TRBD2 agrees at 8 bases. Per the germline V gene, CDR1 is SGHRS and CDR2 is YFSETQ. The CDR3 runs to 16 residues. V was clipped by 2 bases and J by 5 bases; unmatched bases: 9. DNA of the CDR3: TGCGCCAGCAGCTTAAATTCCGGGAGGGGGGACAATGAGCAGTTCTTC. Encoded protein: CASSLNSGRGDNEQFF.

The chain is built from TRBV6-1 and TRBJ1-5, with 8 bases lining up with TRBD1. Germline V gene sequence: CDR1 MNHNS, CDR2 SASEGT. The CDR3 has 15 amino acids. With 3 bases clipped from V and 6 bases from J, the junction kept 7 bases outside the gene matches. CDR3 residues: CASSDLSTGAQPQHF. In DNA form, the CDR3 reads TGTGCCAGCAGTGACCTCTCGACAGGGGCTCAGCCCCAGCATTTT.

The chain employs TRBV19 and TRBJ2-2; perhaps TRBD1 as D (5 bases). V was cut by 1 base and J by 4 bases, with 10 bases left in between. This CDR3 is 15 amino acids long. Germline CDR1 LNHDA, CDR2 SQIVND (reference sequence). CDR3: CASSIGQGGTGELFF. CDR3 nucleotide sequence: TGTGCCAGTAGTATAGGGCAGGGCGGCACCGGGGAGCTGTTTTTT.

The V gene is TRBV4-1, the J gene TRBJ2-5, with D possibly TRBD2 on 7 matching bases. The CDR3 has 17 amino acids. Trimming removed 1 base at V and 1 base at J, with 16 bases between. Germline V CDR1 and CDR2: MGHRA, YSYEKL. CDR3 sequence reads: CASSQGVGGGPQETQYF. The CDR3, as DNA: TGCGCCAGCAGCCAAGGGGTAGGGGGAGGGCCCCAAGAGACCCAGTACTTC.

The chain uses TRBV10-3 and TRBJ2-3, with TRBD2 matching 11 bases. The CDR3 consists of 16 residues. V was pared by 3 bases and J by 2 bases, with 4 bases of the junction left unmatched. Germline CDR1 reads ENHRY; CDR2 reads SYGVKD. The CDR3 spells CAISDTSGSVTDTQYF. The CDR3 coding sequence is TGTGCCATCAGTGACACTAGCGGGAGTGTCACAGATACGCAGTATTTT.

The chain recombines TRBV3-1 (or the pseudogene TRBV3-2) with TRBJ2-1; 9 positions agree with TRBD2. Unmatched junction bases numbered 10, after V lost 0 bases and J lost 7 bases. Germline V gene data show CDR1 as LGHDT and CDR2 as YNNKEL (reference sequence). This CDR3 is 17 amino acids long. Here the CDR3 DNA reads TGTGCCAGCAGCCAAGATAACGGGCGGGAGGGCCATAATGAGCAGTTCTTC. Its protein is CASSQDNGREGHNEQFF.

The chain links TRBV10-1 to TRBJ2-1; 8 bases align to TRBD1. The CDR3 is made up of 13 amino acids. The germline gives CDR1 WNHNN, CDR2 SYGVQD (reference sequence). With 3 bases clipped from V and 9 bases from J, the junction kept 4 bases outside the gene matches. Here the CDR3 reads CASSDQGAGEQFF. CDR3 bases: TGCGCCAGCAGTGACCAGGGGGCTGGTGAGCAGTTCTTC.

The J gene is TRBJ1-3, the V gene TRBV5-1; TRBD1 aligns across 9 bases. The germline V gene has CDR1 SGHRS and CDR2 YFSETQ. The CDR3 runs 17 residues. V lost 4 bases, J lost 1 base, and 9 bases stayed unmatched. The CDR3 loop reads CASSPGQGRSSGNTIYF. CDR3 coding DNA: TGCGCCAGCAGCCCGGGACAGGGACGGTCGTCTGGAAACACCATATATTTT.

This rearrangement joins TRBV10-1 to TRBJ1-5, with 9 positions matching TRBD1. V shed 9 bases and J 7 bases; nucleotides not matched to a gene: 7. Germline-derived CDR1 and CDR2 are WNHNN and SYGVQD (reference sequence). CDR3 size: 13 residues. The CDR3 sequence: CASSDRGGQPQHF. CDR3 nucleotides: TGCGCCAGTTCGGACAGGGGCGGGCAGCCCCAGCATTTT.